This entry lists 24 T cell receptor beta chains sequenced from one sample in a study of T-cell memory formation after mild COVID-19. Each CDR3 protein gets one entry after TCRdb re-called the 5' RACE reads with MiXCR. The sample includes 150,000 to 200,000 distinct CDR3 sequences, around a sixth of them seen just once. Sequencing used PBMCs or a T cell subset sorted from them (not recorded which). The receptors were sampled from a young man who had mild COVID-19 (a few samples of this study predate the infection). Cell type and time point are not known.

In this sample, this clonotype turned up a few times. J is TRBJ1-2 and V is TRBV12-3 or TRBV12-4; the D is unclear. The CDR3 is 13 amino acids. V lost 6 bases to trimming and J lost 5 bases, with 13 bases between them. The chain's CDR3 is CASRRTETYGYTF. The CDR3 coding sequence is TGTGCCAGCAGAAGGACTGAGACATATGGCTACACCTTC.

This clonotype was seen more than once but under ten times. The rearrangement links TRBV7-2 to TRBJ1-2, with D maybe TRBD1 (5 bases). V dropped 0 bases and J dropped 4 bases, with 12 bases sitting between them. The V gene's germline CDR1 is SGHTA and CDR2 FQGNSA. The CDR3 runs to 15 residues. The DNA of the CDR3 is TGTGCCAGCAGCTTAGCCGACGGGGCCCCCTATGGCTACACCTTC. Translated, it gives CASSLADGAPYGYTF. Complete variable domain (other parts from reference TRBV7-2 and TRBJ1-2): GAGVSQSPSNKVTEKGKDVELRCDPISGHTALYWYRQSLGQGLEFLIYFQGNSAPDKSGLPSDRFSAERTGGSVSTLTIQRTQQEDSAVYLCASSLADGAPYGYTFGSGTRLTVV.

The chain couples TRBV3-1 to TRBJ1-2, with no clear D. This CDR3 contains 12 residues. Deletions cut 0 bases from V and 14 bases from J, with 13 bases between. From germline, CDR1 is LGHDT and CDR2 YNNKEL (reference sequence). CDR3 in DNA: TGTGCCAGCAGCCAAGATGTGCAGTCTAGGACCTTC. Translation gives CASSQDVQSRTF.

The rearrangement uses TRBV20-1 and TRBJ2-6; D is uncertain. Germline assignment: CDR1 DFQATT and CDR2 SNEGSKA (reference sequence). The CDR3 length is 13 residues. Trimming pared 6 bases from V and 2 bases from J, leaving 8 bases between. The CDR3 region has the DNA TGCAGTGCCACCACTCCTGGGGCCAACGTCCTGACTTTC. Its translation: CSATTPGANVLTF.

This clonotype has a handful of counts. The V and J genes are TRBV5-1 and TRBJ1-1; 8 positions match TRBD1. Germline CDR1 is SGHRS and CDR2 is YFSETQ. Trimming cost V 4 bases and J 3 bases; bases outside gene matches: 8. This CDR3 is built from 15 residues. CDR3 sequence (DNA): TGCGCCAGCAGCGTATTACCGACAGGGGACACTGAAGCTTTCTTT. Translated, it gives CASSVLPTGDTEAFF.

This clonotype showed up many times. The chain has TRBV18 and TRBJ2-1; 8 bases align to TRBD1. After removal of 5 bases from V and 7 bases from J, the junction contained 7 bases not matched to a gene. The CDR3 is made up of 14 amino acids. From germline, CDR1 is KGHSH and CDR2 LQKENI. This CDR3 is CASSSRQGINEQFF. CDR3 bases: TGTGCCAGCTCATCAAGACAGGGGATTAATGAGCAGTTCTTC.

J is TRBJ2-2 and V is TRBV12-3 or TRBV12-4, with D unclear. CDR3 length equals 14 residues. Between the trimmed V and J ends, which lost 6 bases and 1 base, there was a span of 9 bases. CDR3 in DNA: TGTGCCAGCAGGCCTAACAAGAACACCGGGGAGCTGTTTTTT. It specifies CASRPNKNTGELFF.

Points on this clonotype: Possible read error: a much larger clone is one base away. The rearrangement uses TRBV7-2 and TRBJ2-1; D gene unclear. The CDR3 has 15 residues. The germline CDR1 and CDR2 sequences are SGHTA and FQGNSA. V lost 5 bases and J 0 bases, leaving 11 bases between the germline ends. The CDR3 sequence: CASSRRWSSYNEQFF. The DNA of the CDR3 is TGTGCCAGCAGCCGCCGATGGAGCTCCTACAATGAGCAGTTCTTC.

This clonotype was found a few times. The chain couples TRBV11-2 to TRBJ2-3, with TRBD2 identical over 10 bases. The CDR3 consists of 16 residues. The junction had 10 bases not matched to a gene; V was cut back by 5 bases and J by 5 bases. The V gene's germline CDR1 is SGHAT and CDR2 FQNNGV. DNA of the CDR3: TGTGCCAGCAGCCCCCTAGCGGGGGCCGAGGGAGATACGCAGTATTTT. Translated: CASSPLAGAEGDTQYF.

The rearrangement joins TRBV7-2 to TRBJ2-1; 8 positions agree with TRBD1. CDR3 length: 12 amino acids. CDR1 and CDR2 (germline): SGHTA, FQGNSA. Unmatched junction bases numbered 9, after V lost 5 bases and J lost 15 bases. The CDR3 loop reads CASSLRTGYAFF. The CDR3 DNA follows: TGTGCCAGCAGCCTACGGACAGGGTATGCGTTCTTC. Looking up the rest from reference TRBV7-2 and TRBJ2-1 gives the full variable domain: GAGVSQSPSNKVTEKGKDVELRCDPISGHTALYWYRQSLGQGLEFLIYFQGNSAPDKSGLPSDRFSAERTGGSVSTLTIQRTQQEDSAVYLCASSLRTGYAFFGPGTRLTVL.

The CDR3 region is CATSESGPGNQPQHF. CDR3 bases: TGTGCCACCAGTGAATCGGGACCGGGAAATCAGCCCCAGCATTTT. This chain links TRBV24-1 with TRBJ1-5, with D maybe TRBD1 (5 bases). Trimming stripped 4 bases from V and 4 bases from J, with 13 bases between. Germline CDR1 and CDR2: KGHDR and SFDVKD. This CDR3 has 15 amino acids.

The V call is TRBV2, the J call TRBJ2-7, with a tentative D call TRBD2 (6 bases). Germline V CDR1 and CDR2: SNHLY, FYNNEI. Trimming took 4 bases from V and 4 from J, leaving 11 bases between them. The CDR3 spans 13 residues. The CDR3: CASSAVAVYEQYF. The CDR3 DNA reads TGTGCCAGCAGTGCGGTAGCGGTTTACGAGCAGTACTTC.

The chain has TRBV28 and TRBJ1-5; 9 bases agree with TRBD1. J was trimmed by 6 bases and V by 5 bases; bases with no gene match: 14. Germline lookup yields CDR1 MDHEN and CDR2 SYDVKM. The CDR3 runs to 17 residues. CDR3: CASSLPQGAEDGQPQHF. The CDR3 nucleotides are TGTGCCAGCAGTCTACCACAGGGGGCTGAGGACGGTCAGCCCCAGCATTTT. Complete variable domain (other parts from reference TRBV28 and TRBJ1-5): DVKVTQSSRYLVKRTGEKVFLECVQDMDHENMFWYRQDPGLGLRLIYFSYDVKMKEKGDIPEGYSVSREKKERFSLILESASTNQTSMYLCASSLPQGAEDGQPQHFGDGTRLSIL.

This clonotype was seen a few times. The rearrangement uses TRBV29-1 and TRBJ2-7; maybe TRBD2 (6 bases). Germline lookup yields CDR1 SQVTM and CDR2 ANQGSEA. The CDR3 runs to 12 residues. With 4 bases removed from V and 3 bases from J, the gap between germline ends came to 10 bases. Written as DNA, the CDR3 is TGCAGCGTTGGGTGGAGGGACTACGAGCAGTACTTC. Encoded protein: CSVGWRDYEQYF.

This clonotype came up many times. For the CDR3, the DNA is TGTGCCAGCAGGACAGACAGGGGATGGAATGAGCAGTTCTTC. Its translation is CASRTDRGWNEQFF. The chain uses TRBV12-3 or TRBV12-4 and TRBJ2-1; 8 nucleotides line up with TRBD1. This CDR3 has 14 amino acids. The V gene end was trimmed by 6 bases and the J gene end by 7 bases; junction bases not matched to a gene: 8.

J is TRBJ2-7 and V is TRBV5-6, with D perhaps given as TRBD1 or TRBD2 (5 bases each). The V end lost 3 bases, the J end lost 3 bases, and 13 bases lay between the germline ends. Germline lookup yields CDR1 SGHDT and CDR2 YYEEEE. CDR3 length: 14 amino acids. For the CDR3, the DNA is TGTGCCAGCAGCTCTTCCGGGACCGACTACGAGCAGTACGTC. The encoded protein is CASSSSGTDYEQYV.

The V call is TRBV10-3, the J call TRBJ2-2, with 9 nucleotides matching TRBD1. V gave up 5 bases and J gave up 2 bases; unmatched junction bases: 3. Germline CDR1 and CDR2: ENHRY and SYGVKD. CDR3 length equals 15 residues. The CDR3 sequence: CAISNRGPNTGELFF. The CDR3 DNA reads as TGTGCCATCAGTAACAGGGGGCCTAACACCGGGGAGCTGTTTTTT.

About this clonotype: This clone may be a read error of a much larger clone one base away. The J gene is TRBJ2-3, the V gene TRBV7-2, with no clear D. The CDR3 consists of 11 residues. Germline CDR1 reads SGHTA; CDR2 reads FQGNSA. Trimming pared 1 base from V and 8 bases from J, leaving 4 bases between. Here the CDR3 reads CASSLGATQYF. The CDR3 region has the DNA TGTGCCAGCAGCTTAGGGGCTACGCAGTATTTT. The entire variable domain, with the rest obtained from reference TRBV7-2 and TRBJ2-3, is as follows: GAGVSQSPSNKVTEKGKDVELRCDPISGHTALYWYRQSLGQGLEFLIYFQGNSAPDKSGLPSDRFSAERTGGSVSTLTIQRTQQEDSAVYLCASSLGATQYFGPGTRLTVL.

This rearrangement joins TRBV4-2 to TRBJ2-7; 7 bases fit TRBD2. J was trimmed by 4 bases and V by 0 bases; bases with no gene match: 6. This CDR3 region has 15 residues. Germline V CDR1 and CDR2: LGHNA, YNFKEQ. The chain's CDR3 is CASSQDRTRGYEQYF. CDR3 bases: TGTGCCAGCAGCCAAGATAGGACTAGAGGATACGAGCAGTACTTC.

In DNA, the CDR3 is TGCAGTGGTAGAGTGTCGCCTAACTATGGCTACACCTTC. Translating it yields CSGRVSPNYGYTF. The genes are TRBV29-1 and TRBJ1-2; no definite D call. The CDR3 contains 13 residues. Germline values: CDR1 SQVTM, CDR2 ANQGSEA.

This clonotype was seen only a few times. The rearrangement uses TRBV5-1 and TRBJ2-3, with 11 bases identical to TRBD2. Germline CDR1 reads SGHRS; CDR2 reads YFSETQ. J gave up 1 base and V 2 bases, and 0 bases lay outside the gene matches. The CDR3 is made up of 15 amino acids. In DNA, the CDR3 is TGCGCCAGCAGCTTACTAGCGGGGGGCACAGATACGCAGTATTTT. Protein: CASSLLAGGTDTQYF.

This clonotype was detected only a few times. The chain has TRBV18 and TRBJ1-2; perhaps TRBD1 as D (6 bases). The CDR3 extends over 14 amino acids. V gave up 2 bases and J gave up 4 bases, with 11 bases separating them. CDR1 is KGHSH, CDR2 LQKENI, per germline. As DNA, the CDR3 is TGTGCCAGCTCACCAGGGGGGCCGGGCTATGGCTACACCTTC. Protein product: CASSPGGPGYGYTF.

This clonotype was seen a handful of times. The chain carries TRBV20-1 and TRBJ1-5, with D unclear. Trimming shortened V by 3 bases and J by 0 bases, and 9 bases separated the two germline ends. CDR1 and CDR2 (germline): DFQATT, SNEGSKA (reference sequence). CDR3 length equals 14 residues. CDR3 region: CSASEVNSNQPQHF. The DNA for the CDR3 is TGCAGTGCTAGTGAGGTAAATAGCAATCAGCCCCAGCATTTT.

The chain has TRBV19 and TRBJ2-1, with a weak D call TRBD2 (6 bases). Germline V gene lookup returns CDR1 LNHDA and CDR2 SQIVND (reference sequence). This CDR3 contains 13 residues. V lost 8 bases and J 7 bases, leaving 15 bases between the germline ends. Written as DNA, the CDR3 is TGTGCCAGTCGGAATCGTGGGGGGAATGAGCAGTTCTTC. It specifies CASRNRGGNEQFF. Filled out from reference TRBV19 and TRBJ2-1, the complete variable domain reads DGGITQSPKYLFRKEGQNVTLSCEQNLNHDAMYWYRQDPGQGLRLIYYSQIVNDFQKGDIAEGYSVSREKKESFPLTVTSAQKNPTAFYLCASRNRGGNEQFFGPGTRLTVL.